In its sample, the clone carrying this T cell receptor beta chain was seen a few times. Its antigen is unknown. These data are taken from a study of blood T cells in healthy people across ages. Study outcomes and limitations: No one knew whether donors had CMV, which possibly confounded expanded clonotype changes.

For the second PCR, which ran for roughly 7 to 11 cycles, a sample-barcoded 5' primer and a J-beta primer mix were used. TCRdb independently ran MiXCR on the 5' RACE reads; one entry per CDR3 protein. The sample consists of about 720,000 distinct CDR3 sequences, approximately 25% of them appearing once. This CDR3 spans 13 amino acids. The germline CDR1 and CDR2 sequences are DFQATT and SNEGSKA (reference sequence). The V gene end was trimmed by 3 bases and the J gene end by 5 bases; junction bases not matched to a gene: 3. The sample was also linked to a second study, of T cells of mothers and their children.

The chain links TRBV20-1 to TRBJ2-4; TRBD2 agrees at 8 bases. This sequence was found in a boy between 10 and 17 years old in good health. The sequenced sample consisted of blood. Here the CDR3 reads CSARTSEQNIQYF. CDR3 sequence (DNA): TGCAGTGCTAGGACTAGCGAGCAAAACATTCAGTACTTC.